This T cell receptor (beta chain) was identified in a study of identical twins. V gave up 5 bases and J gave up 7 bases, with 21 bases separating them. The CDR3 spans 16 residues. MiXCR was run by TCRdb on the 5' RACE reads, yielding one entry per CDR3 protein. The sample has about 250,000 distinct CDR3 sequences; about 14% are singletons. J is TRBJ2-1 and V is TRBV12-3 or TRBV12-4; D not resolved. This clonotype was obtained from a woman aged 18-29 years in good health. Material: memory (CD45RO+) T cells sorted from blood. This chain's CDR3 is CASSPPAARSSNEQFF. CDR3 nucleotide sequence: TGTGCCAGCAGTCCCCCTGCGGCTAGATCATCGAATGAGCAGTTCTTC.